What follows are 10 T cell receptor beta chains derived from one specimen sequenced in a study of blood T cell repertoires in COVID-19. Only in-frame clones appear in the TCRdb table, and some are missing; sequencing was by immunoSEQ multiplex PCR. The sample has about 230,000 clones; 83% are singletons. Sequences were obtained from peripheral blood. Source of these receptors: a young woman with COVID-19, enrolled during active disease.

The chain carries TRBV19 and TRBJ1-2; D may be TRBD1 (6 bases). V was clipped by 3 bases and J by 5 bases, with 10 bases between them. Germline assignment: CDR1 LNHDA and CDR2 SQIVND (reference sequence). This CDR3 contains 13 residues. CDR3 residues: CASSILDRYGYTF. DNA for the CDR3: TGTGCCAGTAGTATCCTCGACAGGTATGGCTACACCTTC.

This rearrangement joins TRBV6-5 to TRBJ1-4; D may be TRBD1 (5 bases). Trimming pared 9 bases from V and 8 bases from J, leaving 16 bases between. The V gene's germline CDR1 is MNHEY and CDR2 SVGAGI. The CDR3 length is 13 residues. The CDR3 sequence is CASTRVDREKLFF. In DNA, the CDR3 is TGTGCCAGTACCAGGGTAGATAGGGAAAAACTGTTTTTT.

The chain links TRBV3-1 (or the pseudogene TRBV3-2) to TRBJ2-7; D is ambiguous. The V and J ends lost 3 bases and 9 bases respectively, with 12 bases between them. Germline lookup yields CDR1 LGHDT and CDR2 YNNKEL (reference sequence). This CDR3 has 12 residues. CDR3 amino acids: CASSQDAQWQYF. The CDR3 DNA follows: TGTGCCAGCAGCCAGGATGCACAGTGGCAGTACTTC.

CDR3 sequence: CASSGLQTANYGYTF. CDR3 nucleotide sequence: TGTGCCAGCAGTGGTTTACAGACCGCTAACTATGGCTACACCTTC. The chain links TRBV2 to TRBJ1-2, with D hard to call. The CDR3 sequence is 15 residues long. The V end lost 4 bases, the J end lost 0 bases, and 12 bases lay between the germline ends. Per germline, CDR1 SNHLY and CDR2 FYNNEI.

The V gene is TRBV10-3, the J gene TRBJ1-2; 8 bases are a match to TRBD1. Germline V lookup: CDR1 ENHRY, CDR2 SYGVKD. This CDR3 contains 16 residues. Trimming took 6 bases from V and 2 from J; bases not matched to a gene: 11. CDR3 nucleotides: TGTGCCATCAGATCATGGACGGGACAGGAGAACTATGGCTACACCTTC. It specifies CAIRSWTGQENYGYTF.

This clone was observed a few times. The same CDR3 can be traced to other DNA sequences in this sample. The chain recombines TRBV18 with TRBJ2-2; D may be TRBD1 (6 bases). Looked up from germline, CDR1 is KGHSH and CDR2 is LQKENI. The CDR3 sequence is 15 residues long. Trimming took off 2 bases at V and 2 bases at J, with 9 bases between the two ends. The CDR3 DNA is TGTGCCAGCTCACCAGGACAGTCCAACACCGGGGAGCTGTTTTTT. It is translated as CASSPGQSNTGELFF.

The chain links TRBV5-4 to TRBJ2-2, with D possibly being TRBD2 (6 bases). V lost 0 bases to trimming and J lost 6 bases, with 12 bases between them. The CDR3 extends over 15 amino acids. Germline assignment: CDR1 SGHNT and CDR2 YYREEE (reference sequence). The CDR3 DNA is TGTGCCAGCAGCTTGGGCGGACTATTTTCCGGGGAGCTGTTTTTT. It encodes CASSLGGLFSGELFF.

The chain joins TRBV4-3 to TRBJ1-4, with 7 positions matching TRBD1. With 4 bases clipped from V and 0 bases from J, the junction kept 2 bases outside the gene matches. The CDR3 runs to 15 residues. CDR1 is LGHNA and CDR2 is YSLEER in the germline V gene. CDR3 amino acids: CASSRTGATNEKLFF. In DNA form, the CDR3 reads TGCGCCAGCAGCCGAACAGGGGCAACTAATGAAAAACTGTTTTTT.

The CDR3 DNA follows: TGTGCCAGCAAGGGAGCCGGGACACTGAACACCGGGGAGCTGTTTTTT. It encodes CASKGAGTLNTGELFF. This chain joins TRBV7-9 and TRBJ2-2, with a tentative D call TRBD1 (6 bases). The CDR3 has 16 amino acids. V was shortened by 7 bases and J by 1 base, with 16 bases between the two germline ends. Germline V gene lookup returns CDR1 SEHNR and CDR2 FQNEAQ (reference sequence).

This chain uses TRBV11-2 with TRBJ2-5, with TRBD2 as a possible D gene (7 bases). This CDR3 has 15 amino acids. Trimming cost V 6 bases and J 5 bases, with 19 bases left between them. Germline V gives CDR1 SGHAT, CDR2 FQNNGV. CDR3 residues: CASSYGGGSGETQYF. The CDR3 nucleotides read TGTGCCAGCAGTTACGGGGGCGGGAGCGGTGAGACCCAGTACTTC.